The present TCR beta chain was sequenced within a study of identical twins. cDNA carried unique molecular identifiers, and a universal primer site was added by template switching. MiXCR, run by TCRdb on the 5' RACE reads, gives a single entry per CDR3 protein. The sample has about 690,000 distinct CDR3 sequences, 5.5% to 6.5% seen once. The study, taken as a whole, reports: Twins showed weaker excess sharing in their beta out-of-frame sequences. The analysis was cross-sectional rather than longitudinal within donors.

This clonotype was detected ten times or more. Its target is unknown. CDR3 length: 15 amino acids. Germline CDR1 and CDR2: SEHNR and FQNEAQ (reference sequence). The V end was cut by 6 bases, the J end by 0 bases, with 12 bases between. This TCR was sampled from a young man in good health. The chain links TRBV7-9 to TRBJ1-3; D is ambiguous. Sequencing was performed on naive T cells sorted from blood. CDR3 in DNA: TGTGCCAGCAGTCCCCCCGGGAGCTCTGGAAACACCATATATTTT. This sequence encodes CASSPPGSSGNTIYF.